The text below deals with one TCR beta chain. The CDR3 is 14 amino acids. V shed 5 bases and J 3 bases; nucleotides not matched to a gene: 5. The germline gives CDR1 SGHRS, CDR2 YFSETQ. The data stem from a study of blood T cell repertoires in COVID-19. Profiling relied on immunoSEQ multiplex PCR, and the TCRdb table lists in-frame clones only, not all of them. The table has roughly 400,000 clones, roughly nine tenths seen once. This receptor was obtained from a young man who had recovered from COVID-19. The chain has TRBV5-1 and TRBJ2-7; 10 bases are a match to TRBD2. The specimen was PBMCs or T cells enriched from blood (not recorded which). The CDR3 loop reads CASREASGSYEQYF. CDR3 DNA sequence: TGCGCCAGCAGAGAAGCTAGCGGGAGCTACGAGCAGTACTTC.